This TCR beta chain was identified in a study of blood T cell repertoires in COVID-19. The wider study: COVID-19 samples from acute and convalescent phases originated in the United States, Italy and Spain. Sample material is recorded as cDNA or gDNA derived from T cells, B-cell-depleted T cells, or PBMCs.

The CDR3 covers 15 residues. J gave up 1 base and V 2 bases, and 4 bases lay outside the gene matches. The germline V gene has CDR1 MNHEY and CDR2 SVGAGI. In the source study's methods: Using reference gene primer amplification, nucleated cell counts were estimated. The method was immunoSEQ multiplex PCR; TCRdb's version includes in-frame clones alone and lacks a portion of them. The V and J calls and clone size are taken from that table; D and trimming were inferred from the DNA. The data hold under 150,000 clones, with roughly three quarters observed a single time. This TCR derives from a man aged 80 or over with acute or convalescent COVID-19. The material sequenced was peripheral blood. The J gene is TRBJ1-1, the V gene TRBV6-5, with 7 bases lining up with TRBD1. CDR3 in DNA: TGTGCCAGCAGTTACGAGGCAGGGGGGAACACTGAAGCTTTCTTT. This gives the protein CASSYEAGGNTEAFF.